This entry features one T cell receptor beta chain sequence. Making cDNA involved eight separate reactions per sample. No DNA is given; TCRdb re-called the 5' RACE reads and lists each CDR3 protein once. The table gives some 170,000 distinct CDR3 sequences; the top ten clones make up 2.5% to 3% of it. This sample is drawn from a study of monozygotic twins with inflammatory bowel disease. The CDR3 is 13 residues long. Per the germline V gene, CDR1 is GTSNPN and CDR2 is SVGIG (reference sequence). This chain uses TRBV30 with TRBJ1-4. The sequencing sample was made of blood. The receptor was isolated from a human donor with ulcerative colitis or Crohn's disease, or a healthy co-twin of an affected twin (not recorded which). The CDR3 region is CAWSAGLWEKLFF.